This TCR beta chain was sequenced during a study of identical twins. This clonotype was observed a handful of times. Its specificity is not known. Template switching introduced a universal primer site, and the cDNA bore unique molecular identifiers. Using its own MiXCR run on the 5' RACE reads, TCRdb lists one record per CDR3 protein. The repertoire holds about 920,000 distinct CDR3 sequences, with around 12% as singletons. Study findings and constraints: Alpha sequences that were out-of-frame and twin-shared showed an excess of low generation probability. The study found weaker excess twin sharing in beta out-of-frame sequences. Twin sharing of out-of-frame TCR alpha was underestimated by models in monozygotic pairs.

The ends lost 3 bases at V and 8 bases at J; junction bases unmatched: 8. The CDR3 extends over 16 amino acids. Germline CDR1 reads MGHRA; CDR2 reads YSYEKL. Another study also made use of these data, one on yellow fever vaccine responses in identical twins.

What was sequenced was PBMCs. The TCR was taken from a woman between 18 and 29 years old in good health. V is TRBV4-1 and J is TRBJ1-6, with TRBD1 identical over 9 bases. In nucleotides, the CDR3 is TGCGCCAGCAGCCAGAGAGGACGGGACAGGGATTCACCCCTCCACTTT. Residues: CASSQRGRDRDSPLHF.